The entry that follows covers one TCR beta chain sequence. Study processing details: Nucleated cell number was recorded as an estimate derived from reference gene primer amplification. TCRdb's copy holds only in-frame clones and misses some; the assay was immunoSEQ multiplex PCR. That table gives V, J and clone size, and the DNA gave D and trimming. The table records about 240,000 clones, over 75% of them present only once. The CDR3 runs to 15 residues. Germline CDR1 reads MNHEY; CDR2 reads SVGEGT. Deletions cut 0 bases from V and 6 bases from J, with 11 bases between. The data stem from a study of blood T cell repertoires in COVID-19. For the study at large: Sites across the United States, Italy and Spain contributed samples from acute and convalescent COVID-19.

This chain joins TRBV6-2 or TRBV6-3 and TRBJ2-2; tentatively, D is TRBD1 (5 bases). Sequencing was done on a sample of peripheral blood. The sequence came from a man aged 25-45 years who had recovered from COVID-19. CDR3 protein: CASSYSQGWAGELFF. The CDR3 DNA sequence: TGTGCCAGCAGTTACTCGCAGGGATGGGCCGGGGAGCTGTTTTTT.